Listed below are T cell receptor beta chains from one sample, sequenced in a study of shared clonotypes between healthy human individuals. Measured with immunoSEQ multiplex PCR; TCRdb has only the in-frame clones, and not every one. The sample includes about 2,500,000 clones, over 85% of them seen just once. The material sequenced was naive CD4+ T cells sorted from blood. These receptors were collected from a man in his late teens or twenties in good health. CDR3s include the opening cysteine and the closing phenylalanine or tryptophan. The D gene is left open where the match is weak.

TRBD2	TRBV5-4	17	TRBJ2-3	CASSLAGLAGSTDTQYF	TGTGCCAGCAGCTTGGCGGGACTAGCAGGTAGCACAGATACGCAGTATTTT
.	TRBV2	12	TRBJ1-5	CASSVPSAPQHF	TGTGCCAGCAGCGTCCCCAGCGCGCCCCAGCATTTT
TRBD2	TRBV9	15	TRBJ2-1	CASSSGISSYNEQFF	TGTGCCAGTAGTAGCGGGATAAGCTCCTACAATGAGCAGTTCTTC
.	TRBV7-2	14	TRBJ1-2	CASSLGTANYGYTF	TGTGCCAGCAGCTTAGGAACTGCTAACTATGGCTACACCTTC
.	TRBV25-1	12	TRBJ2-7	CASSPGDHEQYF	TGTGCCAGCAGTCCCGGCGACCACGAGCAGTACTTC
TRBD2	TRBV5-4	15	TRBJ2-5	CASSLAGTSGETQYF	TGTGCCAGCAGCTTGGCGGGGACTAGCGGCGAGACCCAGTACTTC
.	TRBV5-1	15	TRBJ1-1	CASSQNSGTVTEAFF	TGCGCCAGCAGCCAGAACTCGGGTACTGTGACTGAAGCTTTCTTT
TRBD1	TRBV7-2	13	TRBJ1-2	CASSWTGNYGYTF	TGTGCCAGCAGCTGGACAGGGAACTATGGCTACACCTTC
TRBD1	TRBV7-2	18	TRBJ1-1	CASSHTPLGGGGWTEAFF	TGTGCCAGCAGCCATACACCCTTAGGGGGCGGAGGTTGGACTGAAGCTTTCTTT
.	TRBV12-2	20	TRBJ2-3	CASRFIRTAGQGRNTDTQYF	TGTGCAAGTCGCTTTATTAGGACGGCCGGACAGGGGCGCAACACAGATACGCAGTATTTT
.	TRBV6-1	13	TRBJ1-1	CASSESKPTEAFF	TGTGCCAGCAGTGAGTCTAAGCCCACTGAAGCTTTCTTT
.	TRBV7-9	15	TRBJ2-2	CASSLGNVESGELFF	TGTGCCAGCAGCTTGGGGAATGTGGAGTCCGGGGAGCTGTTTTTT
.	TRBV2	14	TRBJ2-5	CASSIRGIQETQYF	TGTGCCAGCAGTATTAGGGGCATACAAGAGACCCAGTACTTC
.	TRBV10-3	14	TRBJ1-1	CAISESEVVTEAFF	TGTGCCATCAGTGAGTCGGAGGTGGTCACTGAAGCTTTCTTT